These 21 T cell receptor beta chains share one sample of origin, sequenced in a study of glioma-infiltrating T cells after dendritic cell vaccination. Documented time point: after dendritic cell vaccination, including at tumor progression/relapse. Data came from immunoSEQ multiplex PCR; TCRdb stores just in-frame clones and leaves some out. The data show tens of thousands of clones, with over 75% seen just once and around 8.5% held by the top ten. This specimen consisted of blood, obtained after dendritic cell vaccination. Receptors were obtained from a human donor with glioblastoma.

This sequence joins TRBV6-6 and TRBJ2-7; possibly TRBD1 for D (5 bases). Germline CDR1 MNHNY, CDR2 SVGAGI (reference sequence). This CDR3 comprises 16 residues. V was pared by 7 bases and J by 2 bases, with 21 bases between. CDR3: CASTLETEFRTYEQYF. CDR3 bases: TGTGCCAGCACCCTCGAGACAGAGTTTAGGACCTACGAGCAGTACTTC.

This rearrangement joins TRBV5-6 to TRBJ2-1; perhaps TRBD1 as D (6 bases). Trimming took off 0 bases at V and 5 bases at J, with 12 bases between the two ends. The germline V gene has CDR1 SGHDT and CDR2 YYEEEE. The CDR3 has 15 amino acids. CDR3 DNA sequence: TGTGCCAGCAGCTTGGACAGGGAAAAGGACAATGAGCAGTTCTTC. Translation: CASSLDREKDNEQFF.

The V and J genes are TRBV30 and TRBJ2-2, with D tentatively TRBD1 (5 bases). CDR1 is GTSNPN, CDR2 SVGIG, per germline (reference sequence). V lost 2 bases, J lost 6 bases, and 16 bases lay in between. CDR3 length equals 15 residues. This CDR3 reads CAWSRDSLDPGELFF. CDR3 bases: TGTGCCTGGAGTCGAGACAGTCTCGACCCCGGGGAGCTGTTTTTT.

The chain has TRBV7-9 and TRBJ1-1; D uncertain. The CDR3 length is 11 residues. Per germline, CDR1 SEHNR and CDR2 FQNEAQ (reference sequence). V was pared by 2 bases and J by 11 bases, with 9 bases between. The CDR3 region is CASSLRGRAFF. Written as DNA, the CDR3 is TGTGCCAGCAGCTTACGAGGCCGGGCTTTCTTT.

CDR3 region: CASSSGAGGEYNEQFF. The CDR3 nucleotides are TGTGCCAGCAGCTCAGGAGCGGGGGGAGAATACAATGAGCAGTTCTTC. The J gene is TRBJ2-1, the V gene TRBV5-4, with 9 nucleotides matching TRBD2. Unmatched junction bases numbered 8, after V lost 3 bases and J lost 4 bases. CDR3 size: 16 residues. Germline loops: CDR1 SGHNT, CDR2 YYREEE (reference sequence).

This chain uses TRBV30 with TRBJ2-7, with D possibly matching TRBD1 (5 bases). The germline V gene has CDR1 GTSNPN and CDR2 SVGIG (reference sequence). This CDR3 is 13 amino acids long. V was trimmed by 3 bases and J by 3 bases, leaving 12 bases between them. CDR3 sequence: CAWSAGHYYEQYF. The CDR3 nucleotides read TGTGCCTGGAGCGCCGGACACTACTACGAGCAGTACTTC.

V gene TRBV4-1 combines with J gene TRBJ2-6, with a weak D call TRBD1 (8 bases). The CDR3 is made up of 17 amino acids. V was trimmed by 7 bases and J by 0 bases, leaving 16 bases between them. Germline CDR1 is MGHRA and CDR2 is YSYEKL. The DNA of the CDR3 is TGCGCCAGCACTGGGAGGGACAGGAGCTCTGGGGCCAACGTCCTGACTTTC. It codes for CASTGRDRSSGANVLTF.

The chain couples TRBV2 to TRBJ1-1; D is uncertain. The ends were cut back, 6 bases at V and 4 bases at J, with 12 bases in the middle. The germline gives CDR1 SNHLY, CDR2 FYNNEI. The CDR3 totals 13 residues. CDR3 sequence: CASRPAAGTEAFF. For the CDR3, the DNA is TGTGCCAGCAGACCGGCCGCGGGCACTGAAGCTTTCTTT. The full variable domain, in which reference TRBV2 and TRBJ1-1 provide the parts outside the CDR3, is EPEVTQTPSHQVTQMGQEVILRCVPISNHLYFYWYRQILGQKVEFLVSFYNNEISEKSEIFDDQFSVERPDGSNFTLKIRSTKLEDSAMYFCASRPAAGTEAFFGQGTRLTVV.

This chain uses TRBV6-6 with TRBJ1-2; 8 nucleotides agree with TRBD1. Germline values: CDR1 MNHNY, CDR2 SVGAGI (reference sequence). V lost 6 bases and J lost 2; bases outside the gene matches: 2. CDR3 length: 13 amino acids. The CDR3 loop is CASSRDRNYGYTF. The CDR3 DNA is TGTGCCAGCAGCCGGGACAGGAACTATGGCTACACCTTC.

The rearrangement links TRBV2 to TRBJ1-5; D is unclear. Trimming shortened V by 6 bases and J by 0 bases, and 6 bases separated the two germline ends. Per the germline V gene, CDR1 is SNHLY and CDR2 is FYNNEI. The CDR3 sequence is 13 residues long. As DNA, the CDR3 is TGTGCCAGCAGCCAGAATAGCAATCAGCCCCAGCATTTT. Translation: CASSQNSNQPQHF.

V usage is TRBV27 and J usage is TRBJ2-7, with 9 bases matching TRBD1. J gave up 2 bases and V 3 bases, and 5 bases lay outside the gene matches. Germline V gene lookup returns CDR1 MNHEY and CDR2 SMNVEV (reference sequence). The CDR3 consists of 15 residues. The CDR3 bases are TGTGCCAGCAGTTTCGCCGGGACAGGGCCCTACGAGCAGTACTTC. It translates to CASSFAGTGPYEQYF.

The rearrangement uses TRBV30 and TRBJ2-5; D is possibly TRBD1 (5 bases). The CDR3 runs to 13 residues. Germline V CDR1 and CDR2: GTSNPN, SVGIG (reference sequence). V lost 5 bases and J 4 bases, leaving 14 bases between the germline ends. The CDR3 DNA sequence: TGTGCCTGGGGGCAGGGAAATATAGAGACCCAGTACTTC. Translation gives CAWGQGNIETQYF.

V and J are TRBV5-1 and TRBJ2-1; the match to TRBD1 covers 11 bases. From germline, CDR1 is SGHRS and CDR2 YFSETQ. After removal of 1 base from V and 9 bases from J, the junction contained 9 bases not matched to a gene. This CDR3 is 16 amino acids long. In DNA form, the CDR3 reads TGCGCCAGCAGCTTGTTGGGGACAGGGGGTCGAAGTGAGCAGTTCTTC. Residues: CASSLLGTGGRSEQFF.

V usage is TRBV4-1 and J usage is TRBJ2-7, with TRBD1 matching 10 bases. Trimming took 5 bases from V and 1 from J; bases not matched to a gene: 8. Germline CDR1 and CDR2: MGHRA and YSYEKL. The CDR3 runs 16 residues. The CDR3 nucleotides read TGCGCCAGCAGCGACAGACAGGGGGCAGGATCCTACGAGCAGTACTTC. The encoded protein is CASSDRQGAGSYEQYF.

V is TRBV4-2 and J is TRBJ2-5; 11 bases line up with TRBD2. V lost 1 base and J lost 2; bases outside the gene matches: 3. CDR1 and CDR2 (germline): LGHNA, YNFKEQ. This CDR3 is built from 16 residues. CDR3 in amino acids: CASSQVLAGGQETQYF. The CDR3 DNA sequence: TGTGCCAGCAGCCAAGTTCTAGCGGGGGGACAAGAGACCCAGTACTTC.

The gene calls are TRBV11-1 and TRBJ2-5; 12 bases agree with TRBD2. V shed 5 bases and J 2 bases; nucleotides not matched to a gene: 3. This CDR3 region has 15 residues. Germline assignment: CDR1 SGHAT and CDR2 FQDESV (reference sequence). The CDR3 reads CASSLLAGGQETQYF. The DNA for the CDR3 is TGTGCCAGCAGCCTCCTAGCGGGGGGGCAAGAGACCCAGTACTTC.

The V call is TRBV29-1, the J call TRBJ1-1, with D possibly matching TRBD1 (6 bases). The CDR3 totals 15 residues. Germline assignment: CDR1 SQVTM and CDR2 ANQGSEA. V was cut by 8 bases and J by 7 bases, with 26 bases left in between. CDR3 sequence (DNA): TGCAGCACCTCAACAGGGTATTCTATGTTTAATGAAGCTTTCTTT. Protein: CSTSTGYSMFNEAFF.

The chain combines TRBV7-9 with TRBJ1-1; weak D call: TRBD1 (5 bases). V was trimmed by 2 bases and J by 0 bases, leaving 7 bases between them. CDR1 is SEHNR and CDR2 is FQNEAQ in the germline V gene (reference sequence). This CDR3 spans 14 amino acids. This CDR3 is CASSLQGLNTEAFF. CDR3 sequence (DNA): TGTGCCAGCAGCTTACAGGGCCTGAACACTGAAGCTTTCTTT.

The table lists this clone with a few counts. The chain employs TRBV9 and TRBJ1-6; D perhaps matches TRBD1 (6 bases). Trimming took off 4 bases at V and 9 bases at J, with 11 bases between the two ends. Per germline, CDR1 SGDLS and CDR2 YYNGEE. The CDR3 contains 13 residues. The chain's CDR3 is CASSSRTASPLHF. Here the CDR3 DNA reads TGTGCCAGCAGCAGCCGGACAGCTTCACCCCTCCACTTT.

V and J are TRBV13 and TRBJ1-1; 12 nucleotides agree with TRBD1. The CDR3 has 16 residues. The V gene end was trimmed by 5 bases and the J gene end by 8 bases; junction bases not matched to a gene: 12. The V gene's germline CDR1 is PRHDT and CDR2 FYEKMQ (reference sequence). For the CDR3, the DNA is TGTGCCAGCAGCCCCGCCCGAGGGACAGGGGGCCCCGAAGCTTTCTTT. Its translation is CASSPARGTGGPEAFF.

The chain carries TRBV11-2 and TRBJ1-1; D not certain. Germline V gives CDR1 SGHAT, CDR2 FQNNGV. Trimming removed 7 bases from V and 0 bases from J, with 15 bases in between. The CDR3 spans 15 residues. This CDR3 reads CASTNDETMNTEAFF. In DNA form, the CDR3 reads TGTGCCAGCACTAACGACGAGACAATGAACACTGAAGCTTTCTTT.